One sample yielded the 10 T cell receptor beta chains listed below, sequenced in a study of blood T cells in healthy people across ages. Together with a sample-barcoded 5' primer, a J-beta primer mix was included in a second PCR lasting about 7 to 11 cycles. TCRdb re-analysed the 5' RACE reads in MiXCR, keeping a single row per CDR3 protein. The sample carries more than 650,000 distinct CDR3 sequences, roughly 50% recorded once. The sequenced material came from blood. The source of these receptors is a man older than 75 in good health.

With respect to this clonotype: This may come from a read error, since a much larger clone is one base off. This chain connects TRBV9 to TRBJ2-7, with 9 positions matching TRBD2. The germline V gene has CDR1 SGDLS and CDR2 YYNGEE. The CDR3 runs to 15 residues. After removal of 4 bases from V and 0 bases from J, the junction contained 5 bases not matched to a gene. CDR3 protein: CASSRTSASSYEQYF. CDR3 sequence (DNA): TGTGCCAGCAGCCGGACTAGCGCGAGCTCCTACGAGCAGTACTTC.

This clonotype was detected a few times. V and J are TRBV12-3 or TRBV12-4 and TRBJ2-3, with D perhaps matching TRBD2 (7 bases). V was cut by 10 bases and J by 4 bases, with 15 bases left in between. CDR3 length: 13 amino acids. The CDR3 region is CATGLGGADTQYF. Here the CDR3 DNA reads TGTGCCACCGGACTAGGGGGAGCAGATACGCAGTATTTT.

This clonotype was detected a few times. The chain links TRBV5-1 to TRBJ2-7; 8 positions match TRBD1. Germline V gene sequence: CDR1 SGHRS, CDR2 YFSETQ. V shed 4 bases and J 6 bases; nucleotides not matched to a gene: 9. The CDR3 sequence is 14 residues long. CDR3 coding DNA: TGCGCCAGCAGCGATCGGACAGGGCACGGCGAGCAGTACTTC. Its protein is CASSDRTGHGEQYF.

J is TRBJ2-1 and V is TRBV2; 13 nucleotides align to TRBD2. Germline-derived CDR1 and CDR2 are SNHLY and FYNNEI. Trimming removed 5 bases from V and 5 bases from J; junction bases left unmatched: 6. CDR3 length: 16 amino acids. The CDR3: CASSWTSGSPNNEQFF. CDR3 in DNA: TGTGCCAGCAGTTGGACTAGCGGGAGTCCGAACAATGAGCAGTTCTTC.

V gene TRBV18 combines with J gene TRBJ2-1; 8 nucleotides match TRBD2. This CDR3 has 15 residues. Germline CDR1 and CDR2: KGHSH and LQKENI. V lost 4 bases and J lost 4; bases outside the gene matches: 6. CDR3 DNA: TGTGCCAGCTCACTCTTGGCTAGCGGGTACAATGAGCAGTTCTTC. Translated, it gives CASSLLASGYNEQFF.

The CDR3 sequence is CATSGRVQETQYF. CDR3 sequence (DNA): TGTGCCACCAGCGGGAGGGTACAAGAGACCCAGTACTTC. The J gene is TRBJ2-5, the V gene TRBV15, with TRBD2 matching over 7 bases. Germline V gene lookup returns CDR1 LNHNV and CDR2 YYDKDF (reference sequence). J lost 2 bases, V lost 5 bases, and 2 bases had no gene match. The CDR3 extends over 13 amino acids.

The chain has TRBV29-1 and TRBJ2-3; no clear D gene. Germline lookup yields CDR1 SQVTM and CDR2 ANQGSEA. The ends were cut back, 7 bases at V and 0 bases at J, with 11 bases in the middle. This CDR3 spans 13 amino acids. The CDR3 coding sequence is TGCAGCGCCACCATAGCTAGCACAGATACGCAGTATTTT. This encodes CSATIASTDTQYF.

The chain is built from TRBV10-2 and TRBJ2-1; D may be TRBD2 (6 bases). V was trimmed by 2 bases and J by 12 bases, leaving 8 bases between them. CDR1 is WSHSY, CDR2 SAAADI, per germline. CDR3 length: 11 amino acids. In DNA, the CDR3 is TGCGCCAGCAGTGAGGGGAGGTGGCAGTTCTTC. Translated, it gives CASSEGRWQFF.

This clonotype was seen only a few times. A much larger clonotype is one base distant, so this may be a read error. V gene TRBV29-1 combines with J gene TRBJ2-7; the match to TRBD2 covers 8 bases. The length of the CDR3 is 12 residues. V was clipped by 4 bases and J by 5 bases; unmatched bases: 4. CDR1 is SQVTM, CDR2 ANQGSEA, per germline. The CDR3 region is CSVAGGQNEQYF. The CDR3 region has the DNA TGCAGCGTTGCGGGAGGGCAGAACGAGCAGTACTTC.

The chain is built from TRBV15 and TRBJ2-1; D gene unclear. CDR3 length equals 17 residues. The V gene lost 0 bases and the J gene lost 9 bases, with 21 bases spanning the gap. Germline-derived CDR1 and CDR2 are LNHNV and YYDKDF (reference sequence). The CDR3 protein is CATSRDERSLVMGEQFF. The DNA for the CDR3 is TGTGCCACCAGCAGAGATGAGCGAAGTCTAGTTATGGGTGAGCAGTTCTTC.